Listed below are T cell receptor beta chains from one sample, sequenced in a study of T cells in Graves' hyperthyroidism and ophthalmopathy. In TCRdb, the multiplex PCR reads were re-called with MiXCR into one record per CDR3 protein. The table lists about 680,000 distinct CDR3 sequences, 35% of them singletons. The sequencing sample was made of blood. The origin of the receptors is a woman in her thirties or forties with Graves' hyperthyroidism. Both conserved end residues are trimmed from each CDR3. The order of the fields is V gene, CDR3 protein.

>TRBV5-1
ASQGGSTDTQY
>TRBV9
ASSHQRSIWTGRDTEAF
>TRBV5-1
ASRQGYTGAF
>TRBV9
ASSGTSVNYGYT
>TRBV6-6
ASSGASGSSRETQY
>TRBV7-9
ASSQTTESGNTIY
>TRBV7-9
ASSRQGAHTEAF
>TRBV20-1
SAQTGQGRLF
>TRBV28
ASSIRLAGEETQY
>TRBV2
ASARGDDQPQH
>TRBV6-5
ASSRMHTEAF
>TRBV12-3/TRBV12-4
ASRKERRSYEQY
>TRBV7-2
ARDTDKDYGYT
>TRBV5-1
ASSLSRGRTEAF
>TRBV12-3/TRBV12-4
ASSYSRDRRETQY
>TRBV10-1
ASSERGSTDTQY
>TRBV6-6
ASSSPVANYGYT
>TRBV6-6
ASSLPGLWEGTDTQY
>TRBV4-3
ASSQWGQVNSPLH
>TRBV2
ASSERVQYTEAF
>TRBV6-1
ASSRSGARVTGELF
>TRBV28
ASSPTGTGDETQY
>TRBV9
ASSVKPNTGELF
>TRBV7-8
ASSLGTGGHQPQY
>TRBV6-1
ASSPQSAGTGELL
>TRBV10-3
AISEGTSVYEQY
>TRBV2
ASSKRVGELF
>TRBV7-2
ASSQADEQF
>TRBV7-2
ASSHGRTGGAYGYT
>TRBV7-3
ASRVGPNTEAF
>TRBV12-3/TRBV12-4
ASRSGTSTGELF
>TRBV6-2/TRBV6-3
ASSYSGVLTYEQY
>TRBV7-9
ASSVTGANEKLF
>TRBV10-3
AISETRTGYEQY
>TRBV27
ASSPFFRGADTEAF
>TRBV24-1
ATSVRGRSTEAF
>TRBV6-5
ASSTLPGRSSWETQY
>TRBV12-3/TRBV12-4
ASSLGQDEDEQY
>TRBV5-6
ASSWPGQIPYEQY
>TRBV12-3/TRBV12-4
ASSLLRTGGETQY
>TRBV12-5
ASGLAMGTLYEQY
>TRBV10-1
ASSEPHTDTQY
>TRBV5-6
ASSLAGGIPYGYT
>TRBV29-1
SSSPANTGELF
>TRBV7-2
ASSPGGRANQPQH
>TRBV29-1
SAGLAGPYGYT
>TRBV2
ASAAGPYGYT
>TRBV12-3/TRBV12-4
ASSLRLLDEQY